A selection of T cell receptor beta chains follows, all from one sample in a study of CD8 T cells in ankylosing spondylitis. TCRdb itself ran the 5' RACE reads through MiXCR, one entry per CDR3 protein. The table shows about 440,000 distinct CDR3 sequences, with approximately 17% occurring only once. Sequenced sample: blood, either unsorted or a sorted T cell fraction (not recorded which). The receptor source for this set is a male donor with ankylosing spondylitis. The CDR3 runs from the conserved cysteine through the conserved F or W. The D gene is left open where the match is weak. For some rows the clone size is stated as once, few or many, or as a class when expanded; others skip it.

abundance: NA; len: 14; v_gene: TRBV20-1; j_gene: TRBJ2-5; d_gene: NA; CDR3nt: TGCAGTGCTCCCGTTTTGGGGCTGGCAGAGACCCAGTACTTC; CDR3aa: CSAPVLGLAETQYF
abundance: once; len: 14; v_gene: TRBV7-8; j_gene: TRBJ1-5; d_gene: NA; CDR3nt: TGTGCCAGCAGCTTTAGGACAGAGAATCAGCCCCAGCATTTT; CDR3aa: CASSFRTENQPQHF
abundance: few; len: 16; v_gene: TRBV5-1; j_gene: TRBJ2-3; d_gene: NA; CDR3nt: TGCGCCAGCAGCTTAGCGGACTATGGGTCCACAGATACGCAGTATTTT; CDR3aa: CASSLADYGSTDTQYF
abundance: many; len: 11; v_gene: TRBV12-3/TRBV12-4; j_gene: TRBJ2-1; d_gene: NA; CDR3nt: TGTGCCAGCAGTTTGCGGGATGAGCAGTTCTTC; CDR3aa: CASSLRDEQFF
abundance: NA; len: 13; v_gene: TRBV2; j_gene: TRBJ2-2; d_gene: NA; CDR3nt: TGTGCCAGCAGCCAAGGGACGTCCGGGGAGCTGTTTTTT; CDR3aa: CASSQGTSGELFF
abundance: once; len: 15; v_gene: TRBV19; j_gene: TRBJ1-5; d_gene: TRBD1; CDR3nt: TGTGCCAGTAGTATAGACCCGGACAGGGTCCAGCCCCAGCATTTT; CDR3aa: CASSIDPDRVQPQHF
abundance: many; len: 13; v_gene: TRBV5-1; j_gene: TRBJ2-7; d_gene: NA; CDR3nt: TGCGCCAGTAGCAGGGACGGAACCTACGAGCAGTACTTC; CDR3aa: CASSRDGTYEQYF
abundance: few; len: 14; v_gene: TRBV20-1; j_gene: TRBJ1-1; d_gene: NA; CDR3nt: TGCAGTGCTAGCGGTGGGGGGGTGAACACTGAAGCTTTCTTT; CDR3aa: CSASGGGVNTEAFF
abundance: few; len: 13; v_gene: TRBV5-1; j_gene: TRBJ1-2; d_gene: TRBD1; CDR3nt: TGCGCCAGCAGCTCTGGACAGGGCAATGGCTACACCTTC; CDR3aa: CASSSGQGNGYTF
abundance: few; len: 16; v_gene: TRBV30; j_gene: TRBJ2-3; d_gene: NA; CDR3nt: TGTGCCTGGAGCGTCCGAGAGGGACTCTTCACAGATACGCAGTATTTT; CDR3aa: CAWSVREGLFTDTQYF
abundance: many; len: 13; v_gene: TRBV5-1; j_gene: TRBJ2-1; d_gene: NA; CDR3nt: TGCGCCAGCAGCTTGCGGAGTTACAATGAGCAGTTCTTC; CDR3aa: CASSLRSYNEQFF
abundance: NA; len: 14; v_gene: TRBV10-3; j_gene: TRBJ1-1; d_gene: NA; CDR3nt: TGTGCCATCAGCCCGCGGGACACGAACACTGAAGCTTTCTTT; CDR3aa: CAISPRDTNTEAFF
abundance: NA; len: 15; v_gene: TRBV7-2; j_gene: TRBJ1-5; d_gene: TRBD1; CDR3nt: TGTGCCAGCAGTCGACAGGGGCCGGGCAATCAGCCCCAGCATTTT; CDR3aa: CASSRQGPGNQPQHF
abundance: many; len: 15; v_gene: TRBV28; j_gene: TRBJ2-2; d_gene: TRBD2; CDR3nt: TGTGCCAGCAGTTTTGGGGGGGAGAACACCGGGGAGCTGTTTTTT; CDR3aa: CASSFGGENTGELFF
abundance: NA; len: 13; v_gene: TRBV12-3/TRBV12-4; j_gene: TRBJ2-7; d_gene: TRBD1; CDR3nt: TGTGCCAGCAGAGGACAGGGGGCAGACGAGCAGTACTTC; CDR3aa: CASRGQGADEQYF
abundance: NA; len: 13; v_gene: TRBV6-6; j_gene: TRBJ1-1; d_gene: NA; CDR3nt: TGTGCCAGCAGCTTTTTTTATTGGACTGAAGCTTTCTTT; CDR3aa: CASSFFYWTEAFF
abundance: NA; len: 14; v_gene: TRBV5-1; j_gene: TRBJ2-7; d_gene: NA; CDR3nt: TGCGCCAGCAGCCCGAGGGACTTAAGGTACGAGCAGTACTTC; CDR3aa: CASSPRDLRYEQYF
abundance: few; len: 13; v_gene: TRBV12-3/TRBV12-4; j_gene: TRBJ1-1; d_gene: TRBD1; CDR3nt: TGTGCCAGCAGGACAGGGGGCGCGGGTGAAGCTTTCTTT; CDR3aa: CASRTGGAGEAFF
abundance: NA; len: 13; v_gene: TRBV29-1; j_gene: TRBJ1-2; d_gene: NA; CDR3nt: TGCAGCGTTCGACCAGATACTCGGTATGGCTACACCTTC; CDR3aa: CSVRPDTRYGYTF
abundance: once; len: 19; v_gene: TRBV11-2; j_gene: TRBJ2-7; d_gene: TRBD1; CDR3nt: TGTGCCAGCAGCAAAAAGGGATCTCCGACAGGGTTTGAAACCTACGAGCAGTACTTC; CDR3aa: CASSKKGSPTGFETYEQYF
abundance: few; len: 13; v_gene: TRBV12-3/TRBV12-4; j_gene: TRBJ1-5; d_gene: TRBD1; CDR3nt: TGTGCCAGCAGTTCCCAGGACAGGGGGCCCCAGCATTTT; CDR3aa: CASSSQDRGPQHF
abundance: few; len: 14; v_gene: TRBV2; j_gene: TRBJ2-1; d_gene: NA; CDR3nt: TGTGCCAGCAGTGTTACGGCCCCCTACAATGAGCAGTTCTTC; CDR3aa: CASSVTAPYNEQFF
abundance: NA; len: 14; v_gene: TRBV20-1; j_gene: TRBJ2-3; d_gene: NA; CDR3nt: TGCAGTGCTAGAGTGTCTGCTAGATCAGATACGCAGTATTTT; CDR3aa: CSARVSARSDTQYF
abundance: few; len: 16; v_gene: TRBV4-2; j_gene: TRBJ2-1; d_gene: NA; CDR3nt: TGTGCCAGCAGCCAAGATTACGGGAATAGAAACAATGAGCAGTTCTTC; CDR3aa: CASSQDYGNRNNEQFF
abundance: many; len: 13; v_gene: TRBV20-1; j_gene: TRBJ2-7; d_gene: TRBD2; CDR3nt: TGCAGTGCTACGGGACTACCAACGGGCGAGCAGTACTTC; CDR3aa: CSATGLPTGEQYF
abundance: few; len: 13; v_gene: TRBV5-1; j_gene: TRBJ2-1; d_gene: TRBD1; CDR3nt: TGCGCCAGCAGCCCGGACAGGGTGGATGAGCAGTTCTTC; CDR3aa: CASSPDRVDEQFF
abundance: few; len: 14; v_gene: TRBV6-1; j_gene: TRBJ1-4; d_gene: TRBD1; CDR3nt: TGTGCCAGCAGTCGACAGGGAGTTATTGAAAAACTGTTTTTT; CDR3aa: CASSRQGVIEKLFF
abundance: many; len: 16; v_gene: TRBV24-1; j_gene: TRBJ2-3; d_gene: TRBD2; CDR3nt: TGTGCCACCAGTGATGTAGGTAGCGGGAGGACAGATACGCAGTATTTT; CDR3aa: CATSDVGSGRTDTQYF
abundance: few; len: 12; v_gene: TRBV13; j_gene: TRBJ2-7; d_gene: NA; CDR3nt: TGTGCCAGCAGCCGACAGGACTACGAGCAGTACTTC; CDR3aa: CASSRQDYEQYF
abundance: few; len: 15; v_gene: TRBV7-8; j_gene: TRBJ1-6; d_gene: TRBD1; CDR3nt: TGTGCCAGCAGCTTACGGCAGGGGGAAGGTTCACCCCTCCACTTT; CDR3aa: CASSLRQGEGSPLHF
abundance: NA; len: 16; v_gene: TRBV10-3; j_gene: TRBJ1-1; d_gene: TRBD1; CDR3nt: TGTGCCATCAGTGATCCCGACAGGGGCGAACCGATTGAAGCTTTCTTT; CDR3aa: CAISDPDRGEPIEAFF